This T cell receptor beta chain was recovered during a study of blood T cell repertoires in COVID-19. Turning to the study itself: From the United States, Italy and Spain came samples of acute and convalescent COVID-19.

The authors' processing: How many nucleated cells were present was estimated from reference gene primer amplification. Produced via immunoSEQ multiplex PCR; TCRdb's table is partial and in-frame only. D and trimming come from the DNA, and the V and J calls and clone size come from that table. The sample holds around 190,000 clones; 70% to 90% are singletons and the top ten take about 9.6%. Germline lookup yields CDR1 MGHDK and CDR2 SYGVNS. The junction had 6 bases not matched to a gene; V was cut back by 3 bases and J by 7 bases. There are 15 residues in the CDR3. The genes are TRBV25-1 and TRBJ1-2; 12 nucleotides agree with TRBD1. The sequence derives from a man aged 50-59 years with active or convalescent COVID-19. Sequenced material: peripheral blood. CDR3 coding DNA: TGTGCCAGCAGTGACCCGGGACAGGGGGCGCTTGGCTACACCTTC. This codes for CASSDPGQGALGYTF.